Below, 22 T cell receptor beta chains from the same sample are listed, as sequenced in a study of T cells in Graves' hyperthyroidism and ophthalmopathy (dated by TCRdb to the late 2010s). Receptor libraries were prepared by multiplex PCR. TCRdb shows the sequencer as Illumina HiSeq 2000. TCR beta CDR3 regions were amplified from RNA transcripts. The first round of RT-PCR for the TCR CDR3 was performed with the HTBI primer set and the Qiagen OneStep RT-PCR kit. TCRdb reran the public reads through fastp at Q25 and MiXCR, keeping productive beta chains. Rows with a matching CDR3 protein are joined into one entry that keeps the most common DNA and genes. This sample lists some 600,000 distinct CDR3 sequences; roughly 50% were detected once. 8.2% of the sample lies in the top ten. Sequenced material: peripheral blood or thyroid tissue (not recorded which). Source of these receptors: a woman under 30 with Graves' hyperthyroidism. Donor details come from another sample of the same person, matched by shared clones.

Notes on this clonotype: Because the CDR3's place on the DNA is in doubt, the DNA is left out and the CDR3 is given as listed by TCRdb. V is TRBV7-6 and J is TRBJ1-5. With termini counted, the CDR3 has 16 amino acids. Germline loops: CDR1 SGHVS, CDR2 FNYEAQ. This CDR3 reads CASSPIVPGGYSPSIF.

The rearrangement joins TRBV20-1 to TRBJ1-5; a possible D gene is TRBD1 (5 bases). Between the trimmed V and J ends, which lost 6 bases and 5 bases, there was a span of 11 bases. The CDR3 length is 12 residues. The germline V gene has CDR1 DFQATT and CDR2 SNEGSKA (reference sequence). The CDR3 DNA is TGCAGTGCCAAGAGGGGCGATCAGCCCCAGCATTTT. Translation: CSAKRGDQPQHF.

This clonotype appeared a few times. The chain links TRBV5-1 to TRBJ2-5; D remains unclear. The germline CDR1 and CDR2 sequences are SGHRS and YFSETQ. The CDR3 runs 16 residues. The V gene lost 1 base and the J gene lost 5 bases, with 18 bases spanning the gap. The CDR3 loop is CASSLMGTNHGETQYF. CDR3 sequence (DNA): TGCGCCAGCAGCTTGATGGGTACTAATCATGGGGAGACCCAGTACTTC. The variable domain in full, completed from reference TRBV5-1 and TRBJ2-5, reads KAGVTQTPRYLIKTRGQQVTLSCSPISGHRSVSWYQQTPGQGLQFLFEYFSETQRNKGNFPGRFSGRQFSNSRSEMNVSTLELGDSALYLCASSLMGTNHGETQYFGPGTRLLVL.

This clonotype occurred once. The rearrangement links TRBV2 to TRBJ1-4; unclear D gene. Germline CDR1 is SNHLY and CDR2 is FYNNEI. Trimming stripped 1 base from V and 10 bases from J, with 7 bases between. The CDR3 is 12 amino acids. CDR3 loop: CASSEVAGKLFF. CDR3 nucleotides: TGTGCCAGCAGTGAAGTGGCGGGAAAACTGTTTTTT. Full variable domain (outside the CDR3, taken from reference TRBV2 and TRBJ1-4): EPEVTQTPSHQVTQMGQEVILRCVPISNHLYFYWYRQILGQKVEFLVSFYNNEISEKSEIFDDQFSVERPDGSNFTLKIRSTKLEDSAMYFCASSEVAGKLFFGSGTQLSVL.

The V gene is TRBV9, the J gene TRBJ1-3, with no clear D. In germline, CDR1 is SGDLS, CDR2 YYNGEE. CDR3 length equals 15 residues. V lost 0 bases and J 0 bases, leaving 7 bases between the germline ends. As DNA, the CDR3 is TGTGCCAGCAGCGTAGACCCGGGCTCTGGAAACACCATATATTTT. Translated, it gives CASSVDPGSGNTIYF.

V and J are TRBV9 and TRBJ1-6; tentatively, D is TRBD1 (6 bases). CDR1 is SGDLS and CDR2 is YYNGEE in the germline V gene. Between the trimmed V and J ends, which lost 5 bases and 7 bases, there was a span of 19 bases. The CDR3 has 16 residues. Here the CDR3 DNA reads TGTGCCAGCAGTTTAAGGGACACCAGAGCGAATTCACCCCTCCACTTT. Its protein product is CASSLRDTRANSPLHF.

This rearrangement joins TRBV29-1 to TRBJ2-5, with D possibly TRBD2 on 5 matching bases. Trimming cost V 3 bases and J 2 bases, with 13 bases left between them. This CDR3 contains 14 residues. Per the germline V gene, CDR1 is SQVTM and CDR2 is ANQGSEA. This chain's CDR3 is CSVEMGGRQETQYF. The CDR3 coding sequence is TGCAGCGTTGAGATGGGCGGGCGGCAAGAGACCCAGTACTTC.

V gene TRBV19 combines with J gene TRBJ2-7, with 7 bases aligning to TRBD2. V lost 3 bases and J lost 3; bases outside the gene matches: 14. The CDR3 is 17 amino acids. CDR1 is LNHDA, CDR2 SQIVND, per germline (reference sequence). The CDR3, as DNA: TGTGCCAGTAGTATGGGGGTGGGCGGGAGAGTCGGCTACGAGCAGTACTTC. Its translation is CASSMGVGGRVGYEQYF.

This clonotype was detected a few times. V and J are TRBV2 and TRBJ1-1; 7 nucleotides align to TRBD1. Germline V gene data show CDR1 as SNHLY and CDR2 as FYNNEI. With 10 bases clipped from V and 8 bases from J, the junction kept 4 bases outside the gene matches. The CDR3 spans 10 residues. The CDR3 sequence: CATRGGEAFF. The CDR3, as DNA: TGTGCCACCAGGGGGGGGGAAGCTTTCTTT.

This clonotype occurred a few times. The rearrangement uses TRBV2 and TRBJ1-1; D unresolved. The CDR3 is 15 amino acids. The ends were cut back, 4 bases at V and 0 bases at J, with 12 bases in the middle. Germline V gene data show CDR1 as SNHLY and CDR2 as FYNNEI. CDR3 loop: CASSARQIMNTEAFF. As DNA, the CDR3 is TGTGCCAGCAGTGCCCGACAAATCATGAACACTGAAGCTTTCTTT.

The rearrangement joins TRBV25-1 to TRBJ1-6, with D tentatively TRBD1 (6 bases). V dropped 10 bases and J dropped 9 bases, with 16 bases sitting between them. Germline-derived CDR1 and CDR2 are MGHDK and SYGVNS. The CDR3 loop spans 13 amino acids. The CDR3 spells CATTGTLISPLHF. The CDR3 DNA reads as TGTGCCACTACCGGGACACTGATTTCACCCCTCCACTTT.

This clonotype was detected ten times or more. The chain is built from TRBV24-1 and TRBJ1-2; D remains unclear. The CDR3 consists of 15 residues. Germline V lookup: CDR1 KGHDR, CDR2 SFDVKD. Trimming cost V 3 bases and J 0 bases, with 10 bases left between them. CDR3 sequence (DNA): TGTGCCACCAGTGATGGTCAGGCGTCTAACTATGGCTACACCTTC. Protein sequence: CATSDGQASNYGYTF.

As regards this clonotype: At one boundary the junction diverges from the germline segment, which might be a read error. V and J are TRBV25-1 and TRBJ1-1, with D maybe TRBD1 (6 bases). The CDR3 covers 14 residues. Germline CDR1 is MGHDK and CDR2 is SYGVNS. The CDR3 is CASSPYREGTEASF. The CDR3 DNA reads TGTGCCAGCAGCCCTTACAGGGAGGGCACTGAAGCTTCCTTT.

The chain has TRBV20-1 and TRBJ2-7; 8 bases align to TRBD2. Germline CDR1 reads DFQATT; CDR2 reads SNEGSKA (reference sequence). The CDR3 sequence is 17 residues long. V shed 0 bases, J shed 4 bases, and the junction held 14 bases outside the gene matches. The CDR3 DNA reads TGCAGTGCTAGAGATCTGCTAGCGGGCAAAACGGCATACGAGCAGTACTTC. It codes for CSARDLLAGKTAYEQYF.

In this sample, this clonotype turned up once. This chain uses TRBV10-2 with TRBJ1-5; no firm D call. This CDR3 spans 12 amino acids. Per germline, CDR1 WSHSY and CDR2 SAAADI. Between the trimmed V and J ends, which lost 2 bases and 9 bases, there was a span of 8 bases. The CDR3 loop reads CASSEPLAPQHF. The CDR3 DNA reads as TGCGCCAGCAGTGAGCCCTTAGCGCCCCAGCATTTT.

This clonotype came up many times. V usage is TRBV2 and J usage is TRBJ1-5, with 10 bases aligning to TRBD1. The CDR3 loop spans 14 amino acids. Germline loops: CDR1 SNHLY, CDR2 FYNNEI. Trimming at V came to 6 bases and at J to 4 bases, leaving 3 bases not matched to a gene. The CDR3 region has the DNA TGTGCCAGCAGAGGGACAGGGGTAAATCAGCCCCAGCATTTT. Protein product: CASRGTGVNQPQHF.

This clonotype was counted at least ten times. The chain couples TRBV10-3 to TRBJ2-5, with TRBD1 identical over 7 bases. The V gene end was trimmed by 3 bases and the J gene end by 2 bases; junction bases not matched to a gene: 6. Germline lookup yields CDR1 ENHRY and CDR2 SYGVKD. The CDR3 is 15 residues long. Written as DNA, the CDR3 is TGTGCCATCAGTGACGGACAGGCAAGGCAAGAGACCCAGTACTTC. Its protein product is CAISDGQARQETQYF.

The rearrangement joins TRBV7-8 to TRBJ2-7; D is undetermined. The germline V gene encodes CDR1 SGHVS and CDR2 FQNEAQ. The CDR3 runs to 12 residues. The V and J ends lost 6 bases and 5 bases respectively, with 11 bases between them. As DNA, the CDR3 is TGTGCCAGCAGTGTGGGTACCAACGAGCAGTACTTC. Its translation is CASSVGTNEQYF.

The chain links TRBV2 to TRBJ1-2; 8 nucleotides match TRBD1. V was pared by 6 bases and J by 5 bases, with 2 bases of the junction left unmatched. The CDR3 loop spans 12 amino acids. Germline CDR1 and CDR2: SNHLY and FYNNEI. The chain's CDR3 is CASRDRAYGYTF. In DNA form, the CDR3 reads TGTGCCAGCAGGGACAGGGCGTATGGCTACACCTTC.

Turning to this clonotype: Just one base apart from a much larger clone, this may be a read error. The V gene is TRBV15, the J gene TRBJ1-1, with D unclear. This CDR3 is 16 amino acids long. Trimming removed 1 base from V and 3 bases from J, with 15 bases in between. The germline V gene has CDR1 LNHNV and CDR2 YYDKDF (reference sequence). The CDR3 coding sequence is TGTGCCACCAGCAGAGGGCCGGTGCGGGGAGACACTGAAGCTTTCTTT. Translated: CATSRGPVRGDTEAFF.

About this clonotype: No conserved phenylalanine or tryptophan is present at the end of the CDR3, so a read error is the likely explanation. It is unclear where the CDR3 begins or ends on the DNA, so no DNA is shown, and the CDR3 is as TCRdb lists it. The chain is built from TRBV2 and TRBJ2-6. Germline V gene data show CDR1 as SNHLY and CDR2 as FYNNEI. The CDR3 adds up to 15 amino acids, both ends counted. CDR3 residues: CASSEIGTGANVLVL.

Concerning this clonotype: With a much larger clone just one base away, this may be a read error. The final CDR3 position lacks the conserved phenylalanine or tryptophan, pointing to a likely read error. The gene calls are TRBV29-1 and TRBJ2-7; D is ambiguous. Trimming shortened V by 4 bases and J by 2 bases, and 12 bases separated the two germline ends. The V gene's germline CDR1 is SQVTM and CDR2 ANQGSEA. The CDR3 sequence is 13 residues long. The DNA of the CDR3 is TGCAGCGTTGGGCCAGGCGGACCCTACGAGCAGTACCTC. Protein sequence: CSVGPGGPYEQYL.